This T cell receptor beta chain comes out of a study of cytomegalovirus exposure and HLA in healthy donors. On the study more broadly: From HLA-typed donors, an early data release held approximately 85 million unique TCRs.

V lost 6 bases to trimming and J lost 1 base, with 12 bases between them. This CDR3 has 14 residues. In germline, CDR1 is MNHEY, CDR2 SVGAGI. Study-wide results and limits: The authors assumed roughly uniform sequencing depth across donors for presence/absence analyses.

In the case of this clone: Its antigen is still unknown.

60 Vbeta and 13 Jbeta primers were used in PCR. Data came from immunoSEQ multiplex PCR; TCRdb stores just in-frame clones and leaves some out. The specimen's table records roughly 40,000 clones. V usage is TRBV6-5 and J usage is TRBJ1-1, with D possibly being TRBD1 (6 bases). The sequencing input was PBMCs. The sequence derives from a male donor in good health and CMV-seronegative. CDR3 loop: CASSHRAPNTEAFF. CDR3 bases: TGTGCCAGCAGCCACAGGGCCCCGAACACTGAAGCTTTCTTT.